This T cell receptor beta chain derives from a study of beta chain features in type 1 diabetes. This clone has just a few counts. What it binds is not known. Findings and limits, study-wide: Any HLA-type effect on TCRB rearrangement remained unresolved here.

V dropped 5 bases and J dropped 1 base, with 5 bases sitting between them. The CDR3 loop spans 12 amino acids. Germline V lookup: CDR1 MDHEN, CDR2 SYDVKM. Reverse transcribing all isolated RNA meant expressed TCRB transcripts were sequenced. Sequencing was performed with immunoSEQ multiplex PCR; in TCRdb, only in-frame clones are kept and a portion is missing. The sample shows 400,000 to 550,000 clones, about an eighth of them seen only once. This sequence originates from a woman aged 18 to 35 in good health. Sequenced: naive CD4+ T cells from blood. This chain links TRBV28 with TRBJ1-1, with D unresolved. The CDR3, as DNA: TGTGCCAGCAGTGACCGGAACACTGAAGCTTTCTTT. This sequence encodes CASSDRNTEAFF.